A selection of T cell receptor beta chains follows, all from one sample in a study of cytotoxic CD8 clonotypes in ibrutinib-treated CLL. The method was immunoSEQ multiplex PCR; TCRdb's version includes in-frame clones alone and lacks a portion of them. This sample yields 270,000 or so clones, of which more than 70% are seen a single time; about 5% belongs to the top ten. The source material was PBMCs, sampled at disease progression, from a patient treated with ibrutinib. These receptors originate from a human donor with chronic lymphocytic leukemia. Both conserved end residues are part of each CDR3. The order of the fields is CDR3 protein, CDR3 DNA, V gene, clone size, J gene, D gene. A D gene is named only where the DNA matches it firmly. Part of the rows lack a size; the others show once, few, many or a class for expanded clones.

CASYSGTGNEKLFF,TGTGCCAGCTATTCCGGGACAGGGAATGAAAAACTGTTTTTT,TRBV2,.,TRBJ1-4,TRBD1
CASSPRFLAHTDTQYF,TGTGCCAGCAGTCCCCGTTTCCTGGCCCACACAGATACGCAGTATTTT,TRBV27,once,TRBJ2-3,.
CAISEFSIGGKDTQYF,TGTGCCATCAGTGAGTTCTCTATAGGGGGGAAAGATACGCAGTATTTT,TRBV10-3,.,TRBJ2-3,.
CASSLEGDFYEQYF,TGTGCCAGCAGCTTGGAGGGGGACTTCTACGAGCAGTACTTC,TRBV5-5,.,TRBJ2-7,.
CASSQGQGYGYTF,TGTGCCAGCAGCCAGGGACAGGGCTATGGCTACACCTTC,TRBV14,few,TRBJ1-2,TRBD1
CASSGGGGEQYF,TGCGCCAGCAGCGGCGGGGGTGGCGAGCAGTACTTC,TRBV5-1,.,TRBJ2-7,TRBD2
CASRQGGRSYNEQFF,TGTGCCAGCAGGCAGGGAGGTCGGTCCTACAATGAGCAGTTCTTC,TRBV27,.,TRBJ2-1,.
CASSQTRAGELFF,TGTGCCAGCAGCCAAACACGGGCCGGGGAGCTGTTTTTT,TRBV13,.,TRBJ2-2,.
CASSQESASVLIEQYF,TGCGCCAGCAGCCAAGAAAGCGCGAGCGTTCTAATCGAGCAGTACTTC,TRBV4-1,.,TRBJ2-7,.
CASGEREPFEKQYF,TGCGCCAGCGGCGAGCGGGAGCCCTTTGAAAAGCAGTACTTC,TRBV10-1,.,TRBJ2-7,TRBD2
CSVEDRVHTDTQYF,TGCAGCGTTGAGGACAGGGTCCATACAGATACGCAGTATTTT,TRBV29-1,once,TRBJ2-3,TRBD1
CASSSHQRLAGDTYEQYF,TGTGCCAGCAGCTCACACCAAAGACTAGCGGGGGACACCTACGAGCAGTACTTC,TRBV5-4,.,TRBJ2-7,TRBD2
CASSRNLGEETQYF,TGCGCCAGCAGTCGAAACCTGGGCGAGGAGACCCAGTACTTC,TRBV5-1,.,TRBJ2-5,.
CASSHYSYEQYF,TGTGCCAGCAGCCATTACTCCTACGAGCAGTACTTC,TRBV13,once,TRBJ2-7,.
CASSLRGYGANVLTF,TGTGCCAGCAGCTTGAGGGGATATGGGGCCAACGTCCTGACTTTC,TRBV7-3,.,TRBJ2-6,.
CASSFGGAGYTF,TGTGCCAGCAGCTTTGGCGGGGCTGGCTACACCTTC,TRBV11-2,.,TRBJ1-2,.
CASSKRDRGPHGYTF,TGTGCCAGCAGTAAAAGGGACAGGGGGCCTCATGGCTACACCTTC,TRBV13,few,TRBJ1-2,TRBD1
CASSLRAGSSYNEQFF,TGCGCCAGCAGCTTGAGGGCGGGGAGCTCCTACAATGAGCAGTTCTTC,TRBV5-1,.,TRBJ2-1,.
CASSLRQGKNTGELFF,TGTGCCAGCAGTTTACGACAGGGGAAGAACACCGGGGAGCTGTTTTTT,TRBV28,.,TRBJ2-2,TRBD1
CSVGGTPDYGYTF,TGCAGCGTTGGCGGGACACCTGACTATGGCTACACCTTC,TRBV29-1,.,TRBJ1-2,.
CASRTSANTGELFF,TGCGCCAGCCGTACCAGCGCGAACACCGGGGAGCTGTTTTTT,TRBV10-2,.,TRBJ2-2,.
CASSRLAGESETQYF,TGTGCCAGTAGTCGACTAGCGGGAGAGTCCGAGACCCAGTACTTC,TRBV19,.,TRBJ2-5,TRBD2
CASSRTSSYNEQFF,TGTGCCAGCAGTCGGACTAGCAGTTACAATGAGCAGTTCTTC,TRBV27,.,TRBJ2-1,TRBD2
CSVEGPTPMSSYNEQFF,TGCAGCGTTGAAGGCCCGACCCCAATGAGCTCCTACAATGAGCAGTTCTTC,TRBV29-1,.,TRBJ2-1,.
CASSRGRGGYEQYF,TGTGCCAGCAGCCGAGGCAGGGGCGGTTACGAGCAGTACTTC,TRBV9,once,TRBJ2-7,.
CASSLPGPTDTQYF,TGCGCCAGCAGCTTGCCAGGGCCGACAGATACGCAGTATTTT,TRBV5-1,.,TRBJ2-3,.
CASRPLMLPPETQYF,TGTGCCAGCAGGCCTTTGATGCTCCCTCCGGAGACCCAGTACTTC,TRBV6-5,once,TRBJ2-5,.
CSVEDPGRVRANEQFF,TGCAGCGTTGAAGATCCGGGGAGGGTAAGGGCCAATGAGCAGTTCTTC,TRBV29-1,.,TRBJ2-1,TRBD2
CASSPIPFRELRGGTQYF,TGCGCCAGCAGCCCGATCCCCTTTCGGGAGCTCCGGGGAGGTACGCAGTATTTT,TRBV4-1,.,TRBJ2-3,.
CSATNRGGAFF,TGCAGCGCCACAAATCGGGGGGGAGCTTTCTTT,TRBV29-1,.,TRBJ1-1,.
CASRSGNEKLFF,TGTGCCAGCAGATCAGGGAATGAAAAACTGTTTTTT,TRBV7-9,.,TRBJ1-4,.
CASSPVGDSLSGANVLTF,TGTGCCAGCTCACCAGTAGGGGACAGCCTCTCTGGGGCCAACGTCCTGACTTTC,TRBV18,.,TRBJ2-6,TRBD1
CASSEIAGGGWYEQYF,TGTGCCAGCAGTGAAATAGCGGGGGGAGGTTGGTACGAGCAGTACTTC,TRBV2,.,TRBJ2-7,TRBD2
CSVVPLATNNEQFF,TGCAGCGTTGTACCCTTAGCGACAAACAATGAGCAGTTCTTC,TRBV29-1,.,TRBJ2-1,.
CATRWGALETQYF,TGTGCCACCAGGTGGGGGGCGCTTGAGACCCAGTACTTC,TRBV6-1,.,TRBJ2-5,.
CASSLTGEASGANVLTF,TGTGCCAGCAGCTTGACAGGGGAGGCATCTGGGGCCAACGTCCTGACTTTC,TRBV7-9,.,TRBJ2-6,TRBD1
CASDRGSNQPQHF,TGTGCCAGCGACAGGGGGAGCAATCAGCCCCAGCATTTT,TRBV25-1,few,TRBJ1-5,TRBD1
CASSPLLGQGAVEQYF,TGTGCCAGCTCACCACTCTTGGGGCAGGGGGCCGTCGAGCAGTACTTC,TRBV18,few,TRBJ2-7,TRBD1
CASSLRGWETQYF,TGTGCCAGCAGCTTGCGGGGGTGGGAGACCCAGTACTTC,TRBV5-5,few,TRBJ2-5,.
CAIMDRDRNYGYTF,TGTGCCATCATGGACCGGGACAGGAACTATGGCTACACCTTC,TRBV10-3,.,TRBJ1-2,TRBD1
CSGLSLDSLKETQYF,TGCAGCGGGTTGTCTCTGGACAGCCTAAAAGAGACCCAGTACTTC,TRBV29-1,.,TRBJ2-5,.
CASSLMAGGRFSEQFF,TGTGCCAGCAGCTTAATGGCGGGGGGGCGATTCAGTGAGCAGTTCTTC,TRBV7-8,.,TRBJ2-1,TRBD2